The rows below give T cell receptor beta chains drawn from one sample of a study of cytomegalovirus exposure and HLA in healthy donors. Profiled with immunoSEQ multiplex PCR; TCRdb holds only in-frame clones, not every one. Of 85,000 to 100,000 clones in the sample, about 80% are singletons; the top ten hold less than 3.5%. Source material: PBMCs. The receptors were gathered from a male donor in good health and CMV-seropositive. Each CDR3 is given with its conserved first and last residue.

CDR3aa: CASSQAPSGVTDTQYF
j_gene: TRBJ2-3
len: 16
v_gene: TRBV4-1

CDR3aa: CASSPQGAYNEQFF
j_gene: TRBJ2-1
len: 14
v_gene: TRBV7-9

CDR3aa: CASSLAWRQGRYGYTF
j_gene: TRBJ1-2
len: 16
v_gene: TRBV7-2

CDR3aa: CASSQDPDSEKLFF
j_gene: TRBJ1-4
len: 14
v_gene: TRBV4-1

CDR3aa: CAWSDTGVSQPQHF
j_gene: TRBJ1-5
len: 14
v_gene: TRBV30

CDR3aa: CASSVGGLLDTQYF
j_gene: TRBJ2-3
len: 14
v_gene: TRBV9

CDR3aa: CASRLAMGSQPQHF
j_gene: TRBJ1-5
len: 14
v_gene: TRBV12-2

CDR3aa: CAWSGGGLKNTEAFF
j_gene: TRBJ1-1
len: 15
v_gene: TRBV30

CDR3aa: CSARQVPYSYEQYF
j_gene: TRBJ2-7
len: 14
v_gene: TRBV29-1

CDR3aa: CAWSPQNTEAFF
j_gene: TRBJ1-1
len: 12
v_gene: TRBV30

CDR3aa: CASSPRGAAGGTYEQYF
j_gene: TRBJ2-7
len: 17
v_gene: TRBV5-1

CDR3aa: CASSLFGTGNTGELFF
j_gene: TRBJ2-2
len: 16
v_gene: TRBV7-3

CDR3aa: CASSPDRLSEAFF
j_gene: TRBJ1-1
len: 13
v_gene: TRBV14

CDR3aa: CASSGGLVASSGYTF
j_gene: TRBJ1-2
len: 15
v_gene: TRBV25-1

CDR3aa: CASSFGLVNSPLHF
j_gene: TRBJ1-6
len: 14
v_gene: TRBV5-1

CDR3aa: CASSFGQGANEQYF
j_gene: TRBJ2-7
len: 14
v_gene: TRBV19

CDR3aa: CASSLGAGNSYNEQFF
j_gene: TRBJ2-1
len: 16
v_gene: TRBV5-1

CDR3aa: CAWSVDTGWNYGYTF
j_gene: TRBJ1-2
len: 15
v_gene: TRBV30

CDR3aa: CASNLSGAGGYTF
j_gene: TRBJ1-2
len: 13
v_gene: TRBV27

CDR3aa: CASSFPQVGGADHEQYF
j_gene: TRBJ2-7
len: 17
v_gene: TRBV5-4

CDR3aa: CASSKSQGNTGELFF
j_gene: TRBJ2-2
len: 15
v_gene: TRBV21-1

CDR3aa: CASSPRGQVGGYTF
j_gene: TRBJ1-2
len: 14
v_gene: TRBV6-5

CDR3aa: CASSQTESFGNQPQHF
j_gene: TRBJ1-5
len: 16
v_gene: TRBV4-1

CDR3aa: CASIPPGQGALSEQYF
j_gene: TRBJ2-7
len: 16
v_gene: TRBV28

CDR3aa: CASSQDDRANYGYTF
j_gene: TRBJ1-2
len: 15
v_gene: TRBV4-2

CDR3aa: CASSGRESSYNEQFF
j_gene: TRBJ2-1
len: 15
v_gene: TRBV27

CDR3aa: CASSLTIQGGSYEQYF
j_gene: TRBJ2-7
len: 16
v_gene: TRBV11-2

CDR3aa: CASSQTGYGTEAFF
j_gene: TRBJ1-1
len: 14
v_gene: TRBV25-1

CDR3aa: CASSSTGENSPLHF
j_gene: TRBJ1-6
len: 14
v_gene: TRBV5-4

CDR3aa: CASSVKQITTEAFF
j_gene: TRBJ1-1
len: 14
v_gene: TRBV5-4

CDR3aa: CASSLSAGNTGELFF
j_gene: TRBJ2-2
len: 15
v_gene: TRBV27

CDR3aa: CSGKTGNTEAFF
j_gene: TRBJ1-1
len: 12
v_gene: TRBV29-1

CDR3aa: CASSHQRGFRTDTQYF
j_gene: TRBJ2-3
len: 16
v_gene: TRBV4-1

CDR3aa: CASHGGGRLFGYTF
j_gene: TRBJ1-2
len: 14
v_gene: TRBV27

CDR3aa: CASSLVAGGLKTQYF
j_gene: TRBJ2-5
len: 15
v_gene: TRBV5-6

CDR3aa: CASSVVASGTDTQYF
j_gene: TRBJ2-3
len: 15
v_gene: TRBV9

CDR3aa: CASSLDGSGKYNEQFF
j_gene: TRBJ2-1
len: 16
v_gene: TRBV7-8

CDR3aa: CASSDGELNTEAFF
j_gene: TRBJ1-1
len: 14
v_gene: TRBV10-1

CDR3aa: CASSLKTEMNTEAFF
j_gene: TRBJ1-1
len: 15
v_gene: TRBV4-1

CDR3aa: CASKGNWEASDTQYF
j_gene: TRBJ2-3
len: 15
v_gene: TRBV6-5

CDR3aa: CASSSGGFGNQPQHF
j_gene: TRBJ1-5
len: 15
v_gene: TRBV6-5

CDR3aa: CASSQERDGPYEQYF
j_gene: TRBJ2-7
len: 15
v_gene: TRBV4-1

CDR3aa: CASSSLPGSGSGDEKLFF
j_gene: TRBJ1-4
len: 18
v_gene: TRBV5-1

CDR3aa: CASPKEGRTEAFF
j_gene: TRBJ1-1
len: 13
v_gene: TRBV7-2

CDR3aa: CASSDSVDTQYF
j_gene: TRBJ2-3
len: 12
v_gene: TRBV28

CDR3aa: CSVGKRDLASTSGNTIYF
j_gene: TRBJ1-3
len: 18
v_gene: TRBV29-1

CDR3aa: CASSLDLGQTTDTQYF
j_gene: TRBJ2-3
len: 16
v_gene: TRBV7-9

CDR3aa: CASSKGTSGLTDTQYF
j_gene: TRBJ2-3
len: 16
v_gene: TRBV2

CDR3aa: CASKAVAGDTYEQYF
j_gene: TRBJ2-7
len: 15
v_gene: TRBV19

CDR3aa: CASSQDSQGNQPQHF
j_gene: TRBJ1-5
len: 15
v_gene: TRBV4-2

CDR3aa: CASSSAGTGNYEQYF
j_gene: TRBJ2-7
len: 15
v_gene: TRBV7-3

CDR3aa: CAWSPLGGGDYGYTF
j_gene: TRBJ1-2
len: 15
v_gene: TRBV30

CDR3aa: CASSSSGGAYNEQFF
j_gene: TRBJ2-1
len: 15
v_gene: TRBV27

CDR3aa: CASRYRSSYEQYF
j_gene: TRBJ2-7
len: 13
v_gene: TRBV6-1

CDR3aa: CASSRQGIGELFF
j_gene: TRBJ2-2
len: 13
v_gene: TRBV2